This T cell receptor (beta chain) was obtained from a study of CXCR3-negative and CXCR3-positive naive CD8 T cells. The CDR3 totals 15 residues. Germline V gene sequence: CDR1 SGHVS, CDR2 FNYEAQ. Through 5' RACE with UMI labels, the TRB cDNA libraries were prepared. For each CDR3 protein, TCRdb gives one entry from its re-call of the 5' RACE reads, without DNA. The clone table shows approximately 56,000 distinct CDR3 sequences, with the ten largest holding 20% to 25%. Study results and limitations: Naive CXCR3-negative cells resembled naive CXCR3-positive cells in TRBV-TRBJ usage; memory cells differed. Diversity was high in both naive subsets and much lower in memory cells.

A remark on this clonotype: Its antigen is not identified.

Triplicates of 300,000 cells were sorted from each CD8+ T cell subset. The TCR was taken from a human donor in good health. Some clones in this sample may be carry-over from other donors' samples. Sequences were obtained from memory CD8+ T cells from blood. The J gene is TRBJ2-3, the V gene TRBV7-6; checking the TCRdb D call of TRBD1 is not possible without DNA. CDR3 in amino acids: CASSLGGPSTDTQYF.